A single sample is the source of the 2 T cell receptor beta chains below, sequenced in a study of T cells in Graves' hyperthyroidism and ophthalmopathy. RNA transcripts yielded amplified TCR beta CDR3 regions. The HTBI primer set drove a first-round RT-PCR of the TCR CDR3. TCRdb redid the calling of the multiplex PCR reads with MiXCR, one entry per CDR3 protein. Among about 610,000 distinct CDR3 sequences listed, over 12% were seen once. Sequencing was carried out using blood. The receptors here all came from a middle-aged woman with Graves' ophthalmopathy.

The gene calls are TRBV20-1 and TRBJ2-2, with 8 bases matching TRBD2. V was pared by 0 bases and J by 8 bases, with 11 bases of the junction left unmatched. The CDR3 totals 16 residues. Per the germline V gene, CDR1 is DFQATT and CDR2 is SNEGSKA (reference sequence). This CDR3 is CSARDGRSGSRGELFF. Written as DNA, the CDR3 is TGCAGTGCTAGAGACGGTCGGAGCGGGAGTCGGGGGGAGCTGTTTTTT.

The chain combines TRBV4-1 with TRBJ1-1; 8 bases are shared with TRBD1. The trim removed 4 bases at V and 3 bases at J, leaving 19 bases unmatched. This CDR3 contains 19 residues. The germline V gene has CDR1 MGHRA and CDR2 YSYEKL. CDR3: CASSPFLGVQGVDDTEAFF. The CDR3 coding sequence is TGCGCCAGCAGCCCCTTCCTAGGGGTACAGGGGGTAGATGACACTGAAGCTTTCTTT.